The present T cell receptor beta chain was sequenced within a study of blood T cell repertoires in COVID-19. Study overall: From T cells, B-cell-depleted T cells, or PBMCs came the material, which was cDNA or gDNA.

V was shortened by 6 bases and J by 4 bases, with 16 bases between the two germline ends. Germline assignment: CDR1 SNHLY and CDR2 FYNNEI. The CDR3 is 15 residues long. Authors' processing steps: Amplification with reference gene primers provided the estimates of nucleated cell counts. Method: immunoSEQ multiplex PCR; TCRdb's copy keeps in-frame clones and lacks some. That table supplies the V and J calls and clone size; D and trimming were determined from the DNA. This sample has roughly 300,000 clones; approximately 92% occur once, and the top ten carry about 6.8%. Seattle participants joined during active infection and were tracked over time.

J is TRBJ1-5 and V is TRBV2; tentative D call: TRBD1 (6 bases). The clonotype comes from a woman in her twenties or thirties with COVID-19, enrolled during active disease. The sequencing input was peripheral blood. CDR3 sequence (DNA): TGTGCCAGCAGCGGACAGCCGTCGGGAAATCAGCCCCAGCATTTT. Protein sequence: CASSGQPSGNQPQHF.